This TCR beta chain was profiled in a study of T cells in Graves' hyperthyroidism and ophthalmopathy. About the study: The blood sample was taken at first diagnosis, before treatment began. Points from the study as a whole: Most clonotypes that expanded in the thyroid above 0.001 also showed up in blood.

This CDR3 has 14 residues. Germline CDR1 and CDR2: LGHNT and FRNRAP. The trim removed 8 bases at V and 4 bases at J, leaving 4 bases unmatched. This clonotype was observed a handful of times. Its antigen is currently unknown. The study collected blood at first hyperthyroidism diagnosis, before any ophthalmopathy symptoms arose. Template material for amplifying TCR beta CDR3 regions consisted of RNA transcripts. HTBI primers were employed in a first-round RT-PCR of the TCR CDR3. TCRdb reprocessed the multiplex PCR reads via MiXCR and lists one record per CDR3 protein. The table lists some 600,000 distinct CDR3 sequences, around 14% of them singletons.

The chain carries TRBV12-5 and TRBJ2-1; 11 bases map to TRBD2. The source of this sequence is a woman younger than 45 with Graves' hyperthyroidism that later progressed to Graves' ophthalmopathy. The specimen was blood. The CDR3 DNA reads as TGTGCTAGTACGGGACTAGCGGAATACAATGAGCAGTTCTTC. This sequence encodes CASTGLAEYNEQFF.